The rows below give T cell receptor beta chains drawn from one sample of a study of blood T cell repertoires in COVID-19. The assay was immunoSEQ multiplex PCR, and TCRdb's table has in-frame clones only and misses some. The sample consists of about 150,000 clones, approximately 88% of them appearing once. Sample: peripheral blood. The receptors were gathered from a man between 65 and 85 years old with acute or convalescent COVID-19. Both conserved end residues are part of each CDR3. A D gene is named only where the DNA matches it firmly. Clone size is stated in some rows and not others, as once, few, many or a class when expanded.

. TRBJ2-7 TRBV12-5 . CARTRGFSYEQYF TGTGCTAGAACCCGGGGGTTCTCCTACGAGCAGTACTTC
. TRBJ1-3 TRBV5-1 . CASSQGSTGNTIYF TGCGCCAGCAGTCAGGGAAGTACTGGAAACACCATATATTTT
TRBD1 TRBJ2-7 TRBV11-2 . CASSRGQGVINSYEQYF TGTGCCAGCAGCAGAGGACAGGGGGTGATAAACTCCTACGAGCAGTACTTC
. TRBJ2-5 TRBV5-8 . CASSLNRQETQYF TGTGCCAGCAGCTTAAACAGGCAAGAGACCCAGTACTTC
. TRBJ1-3 TRBV5-1 . CASSLAGSGNTIYF TGCGCCAGCAGCTTGGCAGGGTCCGGAAACACCATATATTTT
TRBD2 TRBJ2-5 TRBV9 . CASSVGGSGRLETQYF TGTGCCAGCAGCGTAGGAGGTAGCGGGAGGTTAGAGACCCAGTACTTC
TRBD1 TRBJ1-1 TRBV18 . CASSPGTGAQAFF TGTGCCAGCTCACCAGGGACAGGGGCCCAAGCTTTCTTT
. TRBJ2-1 TRBV6-6 . CASSHGAYNEQFF TGTGCCAGCAGCCATGGGGCATACAATGAGCAGTTCTTC
TRBD1 TRBJ2-5 TRBV7-8 once CASTGTGGLLTQYF TGTGCCAGCACCGGGACAGGGGGCTTGCTGACCCAGTACTTC
TRBD1 TRBJ2-3 TRBV28 once CASSLTGGAGPSTQYF TGTGCCAGCAGTTTGACAGGGGGCGCGGGCCCATCGACGCAGTATTTT
. TRBJ2-5 TRBV3-1/TRBV3-2 . CASSQPDSNRGLWDGGETQYF TGTGCCAGCAGCCAACCTGACTCAAACAGGGGACTTTGGGACGGGGGAGAGACCCAGTACTTC
. TRBJ2-5 TRBV7-9 . CASSLLVTVSTWETQYF TGTGCCAGCAGCTTACTCGTCACAGTTTCGACGTGGGAGACCCAGTACTTC
TRBD1 TRBJ1-2 TRBV6-6 . CASSLDRGGAGYTF TGTGCCAGCAGCCTCGACAGGGGGGGAGCGGGCTACACCTTC
. TRBJ2-7 TRBV24-1 . CATSVAGVQEQYF TGTGCCACCAGTGTCGCGGGCGTACAAGAGCAGTACTTC
TRBD1 TRBJ2-1 TRBV3-1/TRBV3-2 . CASSQDPTGAHEQFF TGTGCCAGCAGCCAAGATCCGACAGGGGCGCATGAGCAGTTCTTC
TRBD1 TRBJ1-1 TRBV19 few CASLNWDRNTEAFF TGTGCCAGCCTGAACTGGGACAGAAACACTGAAGCTTTCTTT
TRBD2 TRBJ2-7 TRBV11-2 . CASSRLSGVPYEQYF TGTGCCAGCAGCCGACTTAGCGGGGTTCCCTACGAGCAGTACTTC
. TRBJ1-2 TRBV27 . CASSFGRGDYGYTF TGTGCCAGCAGTTTCGGCAGAGGTGACTATGGCTACACCTTC
. TRBJ2-7 TRBV7-9 . CASSLSGSSSYEQYF TGTGCCAGCAGCTTGTCAGGGTCAAGCTCCTACGAGCAGTACTTC
. TRBJ2-5 TRBV5-1 . CASSLGWAQETQYF TGCGCCAGCAGCTTGGGATGGGCTCAAGAGACCCAGTACTTC
TRBD2 TRBJ2-3 TRBV5-8 . CASSLTSGITDTQYF TGTGCCAGCAGCTTGACTAGCGGGATTACAGATACGCAGTATTTT
TRBD1 TRBJ2-6 TRBV5-1 . CASSPTGASSGANVLTF TGCGCCAGCAGCCCGACAGGGGCCAGCTCTGGGGCCAACGTCCTGACTTTC
TRBD1 TRBJ1-3 TRBV7-2 . CASRQGSYGNTIYF TGTGCCAGCAGACAGGGGAGTTATGGAAACACCATATATTTT
. TRBJ2-7 TRBV18 . CASSPNTGAYEQYF TGTGCCAGCTCACCAAATACAGGAGCCTACGAGCAGTACTTC
TRBD1 TRBJ2-2 TRBV19 . CATRQGEGTGELFF TGTGCCACAAGACAGGGGGAGGGCACCGGGGAGCTGTTTTTT
. TRBJ1-5 TRBV2 . CASSRQDNQPQHF TGTGCCAGCAGTAGACAGGACAATCAGCCCCAGCATTTT
. TRBJ2-2 TRBV4-1 . CASSQEVPGGTGELFF TGCGCCAGCAGCCAAGAAGTACCCGGGGGAACCGGGGAGCTGTTTTTT
TRBD2 TRBJ2-1 TRBV6-5 . CASSYGGSSNNEQFF TGTGCCAGCAGTTACGGCGGGAGCAGCAACAATGAGCAGTTCTTC
TRBD1 TRBJ2-2 TRBV5-1 . CASSLGRQGTNTGELFF TGCGCCAGCAGCTTGGGAAGACAGGGAACGAACACCGGGGAGCTGTTTTTT
. TRBJ2-3 TRBV5-5 once CASSLPGNSDTQYF TGTGCCAGCAGCTTACCAGGGAACTCAGATACGCAGTATTTT
. TRBJ2-1 TRBV9 . CASSVTGVAYNEQFF TGTGCCAGCAGCGTAACCGGGGTCGCCTACAATGAGCAGTTCTTC
TRBD2 TRBJ2-3 TRBV11-3 . CASSPGVAGESDTQYF TGTGCCAGCAGCCCTGGGGTAGCGGGAGAGTCAGATACGCAGTATTTT
. TRBJ1-2 TRBV19 few CASSKGPVGGTIGGYTF TGTGCCAGTAGTAAGGGCCCCGTCGGAGGGACTATCGGGGGCTACACCTTC
TRBD1 TRBJ2-3 TRBV28 . CASSFYGDSVLFTDTQYF TGTGCCAGCAGTTTCTACGGGGACAGTGTTTTATTCACAGATACGCAGTATTTT
TRBD1 TRBJ1-6 TRBV10-3 few CAISGTGGDSPLHF TGTGCCATCAGTGGGACAGGGGGGGATTCACCCCTCCACTTT
. TRBJ1-5 TRBV5-6 . CASTYSWGNQPQHF TGTGCCAGTACTTATAGCTGGGGCAATCAGCCCCAGCATTTT
. TRBJ2-1 TRBV9 . CASSPGVAGNEQFF TGTGCCAGCAGCCCCGGGGTTGCGGGCAATGAGCAGTTCTTC
. TRBJ2-1 TRBV6-4 . CASSGSGLGEQFF TGTGCCAGCAGTGGCAGTGGACTGGGCGAGCAGTTCTTC
. TRBJ1-3 TRBV7-3 . CASSLDRRPGNTIYF TGTGCCAGCAGCTTGGACAGAAGGCCTGGAAACACCATATATTTT
. TRBJ1-3 TRBV2 . CASRQDSGNTIYF TGTGCCAGCAGACAAGACTCTGGAAACACCATATATTTT
TRBD2 TRBJ2-2 TRBV19 . CASSLSSSGRGTGELFF TGTGCCAGTAGTCTCTCTTCTAGCGGGAGAGGAACCGGGGAGCTGTTTTTT
TRBD1 TRBJ2-1 TRBV5-4 . CASSLEGGAVYNEQFF TGTGCCAGCAGCTTGGAAGGGGGCGCTGTCTACAATGAGCAGTTCTTC
. TRBJ2-3 TRBV9 . CASSGTGSTDTQYF TGTGCCAGCAGCGGAACGGGGAGCACAGATACGCAGTATTTT
TRBD1 TRBJ1-4 TRBV10-3 . CAISGGQTTNEKLFF TGTGCCATCAGTGGGGGACAGACAACTAATGAAAAACTGTTTTTT
. TRBJ1-5 TRBV27 . CASSEEGQPQHF TGTGCCAGCAGCGAGGAGGGTCAGCCCCAGCATTTT
TRBD2 TRBJ2-7 TRBV5-5 . CASTPQLAAYEQYF TGTGCCAGCACCCCCCAACTAGCGGCCTACGAGCAGTACTTC
. TRBJ1-3 TRBV4-1 few CASSQVPGLGGTYF TGCGCCAGCAGCCAAGTCCCCGGACTTGGAGGGACGTATTTT
TRBD1 TRBJ2-2 TRBV5-4 . CASSSSGQGNSSNTGELFF TGTGCCAGCAGCTCGTCTGGACAGGGGAACTCTTCGAACACCGGGGAGCTGTTTTTT
TRBD1 TRBJ2-7 TRBV6-5 . CATTGTGAPYEQYF TGTGCCACCACCGGGACAGGGGCGCCCTACGAGCAGTACTTC
. TRBJ2-3 TRBV18 . CASSSRALRGSVTDTQYF TGTGCCAGCTCATCACGGGCATTGCGAGGGTCGGTCACAGATACGCAGTATTTT